The clone carrying this T cell receptor beta chain was counted a single time. Its antigen is as yet unknown. The protocol was immunoSEQ multiplex PCR, while the TCRdb copy is restricted to in-frame clones and leaves out a portion. The data contain approximately 130,000 clones, roughly 92% of them seen just once; the ten biggest clones take up 0.9% to 0.95%. These data originate in a study of T cell responses to AZD1222 COVID-19 vaccine. With 5 bases clipped from V and 5 bases from J, the junction kept 7 bases outside the gene matches. The V gene's germline CDR1 is KGHDR and CDR2 SFDVKD. The CDR3 is 15 residues long. The study, taken as a whole, reports: Repertoires were obtained only post-peak T cell response.

The TCR originated in an adult in good health. V is TRBV24-1 and J is TRBJ2-1; 8 bases are a match to TRBD1. Material: peripheral blood, obtained on day 0 of AZD1222 vaccination. CDR3 in DNA: TGTGCCACCAGTGCAGGGGGCCTTATGGACAATGAGCAGTTCTTC. It codes for CATSAGGLMDNEQFF.